This T cell receptor beta chain was sequenced in a study of control samples from healthy donors and cancer patients. The repertoire was sequenced with immunoSEQ multiplex PCR; TCRdb's copy has only in-frame clones and lacks some. The sample lists 90,000 to 150,000 clones, approximately 88% occurring once. Germline assignment: CDR1 SGHNT and CDR2 YYREEE (reference sequence). With 4 bases removed from V and 5 bases from J, the gap between germline ends came to 7 bases. This CDR3 comprises 11 residues. This TCR came from a man aged 35 to 55 in good health. The source material was blood. The genes are TRBV5-4 and TRBJ2-7; D perhaps matches TRBD1 (5 bases). CDR3 in DNA: TGTGCCAGCAGCCTGGACAACGAGCAGTACTTC. This gives the protein CASSLDNEQYF.